This TCR beta chain is drawn from a study of T cells after yellow fever vaccination. Trimming pared 1 base from V and 6 bases from J, leaving 12 bases between. There are 14 residues in the CDR3. Germline V CDR1 and CDR2: SGHRS, YFSETQ. MiXCR was run by TCRdb on the 5' RACE reads, yielding one entry per CDR3 protein. The top ten hold 18% of the sample, which has 310,000 or so distinct CDR3 sequences, 6.8% seen once. The clonotype was recovered from a man younger than 35 who received the YFV17D yellow fever vaccine. V and J are TRBV5-1 and TRBJ2-3, with D maybe TRBD2 (6 bases). The sequencing used PBMCs, collected about 41 days after the first yellow fever vaccination. DNA of the CDR3: TGCGCCAGCAGCTTGTCCTCGGGGGTCGATACGCAGTATTTT. Amino acids: CASSLSSGVDTQYF.